These 5 T cell receptor beta chains share one sample of origin, sequenced in a study of cytomegalovirus exposure and HLA in healthy donors (dated by TCRdb to 2015 to 2018). Library creation used the immunoSEQ multiplex PCR assay. For the multiplex PCR, a mixture combining 60 forward primers for TCR Vbeta segments and 13 reverse primers for TCR Jbeta segments was used. TCRdb obtained this table from immuneACCESS and retained in-frame rearrangements with V and J assigned. These tables miss some clones; where compared with another copy, unresolved V genes account for less than half of the shortfall, and the remainder is unexplained. In this sample the table shows about 160,000 clones, 60% to 80% of which occur a single time. Around 0.98% of the sample lies in the top ten. Input material: PBMCs. These receptors were taken from a woman in her 50s in good health and CMV-seropositive.

This chain uses TRBV6-5 with TRBJ2-7; no definite D call. Germline CDR1 is MNHEY and CDR2 is SVGAGI. The V end lost 0 bases, the J end lost 1 base, and 10 bases lay between the germline ends. The CDR3 length is 15 residues. CDR3 amino acids: CASSYSPTESYEQYF. Written as DNA, the CDR3 is TGTGCCAGCAGTTACTCACCCACTGAATCCTACGAGCAGTACTTC.

The V call is TRBV5-1, the J call TRBJ2-3, with a tentative D call TRBD2 (6 bases). Trimming pared 0 bases from V and 0 bases from J, leaving 8 bases between. Germline V gene lookup returns CDR1 SGHRS and CDR2 YFSETQ. There are 15 residues in the CDR3. As DNA, the CDR3 is TGCGCCAGCAGCTTGGGAGGGACTAGCACAGATACGCAGTATTTT. Its protein product is CASSLGGTSTDTQYF.

V is TRBV4-1 and J is TRBJ1-4; D possibly corresponds to TRBD1 (5 bases). There are 14 residues in the CDR3. The germline V and J ends were trimmed by 0 bases and 8 bases, with 10 bases remaining between them. Germline assignment: CDR1 MGHRA and CDR2 YSYEKL. This CDR3 reads CASSQERGKEKLFF. The CDR3 nucleotides read TGCGCCAGCAGCCAAGAACGGGGGAAGGAAAAACTGTTTTTT.

The chain employs TRBV28 and TRBJ2-7; the D gene is possibly TRBD2 (7 bases). CDR1 is MDHEN, CDR2 SYDVKM, per germline. The CDR3 length is 14 residues. Trimming removed 6 bases from V and 7 bases from J, with 19 bases in between. The CDR3 is CASSVYQQGGEQYF. The CDR3 DNA reads TGTGCCAGCAGCGTCTACCAACAGGGAGGGGAGCAGTACTTC.

This chain links TRBV27 with TRBJ2-3, with 12 bases matching TRBD2. V trimming: 4 bases; J trimming: 9 bases; junction bases outside the gene matches: 20. The CDR3 is 19 residues long. CDR1 MNHEY and CDR2 SMNVEV come from the germline V gene (reference sequence). In nucleotides, the CDR3 is TGTGCCAGCAGTTCCCAGGGGCTACTAGCGGGGGGTTTTTCGGGGACGCAGTATTTT. Its translation: CASSSQGLLAGGFSGTQYF.